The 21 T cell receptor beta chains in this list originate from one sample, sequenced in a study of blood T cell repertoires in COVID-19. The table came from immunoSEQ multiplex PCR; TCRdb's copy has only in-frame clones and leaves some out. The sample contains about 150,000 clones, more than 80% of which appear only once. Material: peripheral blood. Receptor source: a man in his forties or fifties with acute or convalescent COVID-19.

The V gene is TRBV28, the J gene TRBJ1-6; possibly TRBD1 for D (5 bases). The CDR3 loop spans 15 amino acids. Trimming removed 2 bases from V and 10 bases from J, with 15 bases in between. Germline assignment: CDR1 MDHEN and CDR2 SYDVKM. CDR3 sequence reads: CASSLRAAYRSPLHF. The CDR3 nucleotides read TGTGCCAGCAGTTTAAGGGCAGCGTACAGGTCACCCCTCCACTTT.

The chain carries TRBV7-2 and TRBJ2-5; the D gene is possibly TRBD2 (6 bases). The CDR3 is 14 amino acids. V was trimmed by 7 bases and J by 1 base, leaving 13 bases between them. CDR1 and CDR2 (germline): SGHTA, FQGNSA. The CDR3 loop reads CASTPRRGQETQYF. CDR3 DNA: TGTGCCAGCACCCCGAGGAGGGGCCAAGAGACCCAGTACTTC.

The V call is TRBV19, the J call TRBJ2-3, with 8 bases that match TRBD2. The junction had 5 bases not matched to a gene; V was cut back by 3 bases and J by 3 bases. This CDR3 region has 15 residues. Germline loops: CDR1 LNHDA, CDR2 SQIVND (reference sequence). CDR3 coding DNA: TGTGCCAGTAGTATGAGCGGGAGAGGGACAGATACGCAGTATTTT. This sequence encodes CASSMSGRGTDTQYF.

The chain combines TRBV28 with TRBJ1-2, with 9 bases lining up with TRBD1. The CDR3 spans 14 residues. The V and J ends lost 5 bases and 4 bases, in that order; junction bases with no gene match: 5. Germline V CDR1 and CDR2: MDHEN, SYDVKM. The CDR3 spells CASSTGTGTYGYTF. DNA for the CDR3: TGTGCCAGCAGTACCGGGACAGGGACCTATGGCTACACCTTC.

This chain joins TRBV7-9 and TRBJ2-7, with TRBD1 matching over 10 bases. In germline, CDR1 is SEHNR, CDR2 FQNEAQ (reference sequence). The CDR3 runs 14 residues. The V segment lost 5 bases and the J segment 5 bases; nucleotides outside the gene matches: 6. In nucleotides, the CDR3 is TGTGCCAGCAGCCTGGGGGGACAGGGGAACGAGCAGTACGTC. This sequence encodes CASSLGGQGNEQYV.

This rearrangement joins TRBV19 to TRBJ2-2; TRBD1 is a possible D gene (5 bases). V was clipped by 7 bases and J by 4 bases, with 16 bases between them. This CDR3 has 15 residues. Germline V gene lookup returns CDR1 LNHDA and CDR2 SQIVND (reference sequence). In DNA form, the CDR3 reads TGTGCCAGTAATTTGCGACAGACGCTCACCGGGGAGCTGTTTTTT. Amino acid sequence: CASNLRQTLTGELFF.

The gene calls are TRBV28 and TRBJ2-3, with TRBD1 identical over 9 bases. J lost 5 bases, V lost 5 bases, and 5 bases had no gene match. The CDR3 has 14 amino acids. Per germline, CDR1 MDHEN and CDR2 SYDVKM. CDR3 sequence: CASSTTGGGDTQYF. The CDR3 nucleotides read TGTGCCAGCAGTACGACAGGGGGGGGAGATACGCAGTATTTT.

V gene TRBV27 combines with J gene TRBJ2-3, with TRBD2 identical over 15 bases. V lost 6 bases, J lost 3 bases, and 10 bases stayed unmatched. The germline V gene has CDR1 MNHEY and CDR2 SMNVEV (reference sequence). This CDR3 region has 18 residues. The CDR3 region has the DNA TGTGCCAGCAGCTTTGTCGGACTAGCGGGGGGGCGGACAGATACGCAGTATTTT. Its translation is CASSFVGLAGGRTDTQYF.

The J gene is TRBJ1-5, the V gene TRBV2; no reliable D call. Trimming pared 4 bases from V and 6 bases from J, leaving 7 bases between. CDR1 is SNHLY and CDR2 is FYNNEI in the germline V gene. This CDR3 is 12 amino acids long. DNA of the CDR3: TGTGCCAGCAGTGTAGGGAGTCAGCCCCAGCATTTT. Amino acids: CASSVGSQPQHF. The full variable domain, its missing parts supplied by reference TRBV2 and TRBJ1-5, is EPEVTQTPSHQVTQMGQEVILRCVPISNHLYFYWYRQILGQKVEFLVSFYNNEISEKSEIFDDQFSVERPDGSNFTLKIRSTKLEDSAMYFCASSVGSQPQHFGDGTRLSIL.

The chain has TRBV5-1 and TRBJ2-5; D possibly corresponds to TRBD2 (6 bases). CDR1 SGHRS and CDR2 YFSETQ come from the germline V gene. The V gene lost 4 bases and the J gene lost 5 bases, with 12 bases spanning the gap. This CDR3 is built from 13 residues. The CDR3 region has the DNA TGCGCCAGCAGCCCCCGGGAGCTGGAGACCCAGTACTTC. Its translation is CASSPRELETQYF.

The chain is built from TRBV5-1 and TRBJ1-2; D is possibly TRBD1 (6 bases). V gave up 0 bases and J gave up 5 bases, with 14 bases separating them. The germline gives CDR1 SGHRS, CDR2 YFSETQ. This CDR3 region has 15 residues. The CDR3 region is CASSLAPGQSYGYTF. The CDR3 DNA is TGCGCCAGCAGCTTGGCTCCTGGACAGTCATATGGCTACACCTTC.

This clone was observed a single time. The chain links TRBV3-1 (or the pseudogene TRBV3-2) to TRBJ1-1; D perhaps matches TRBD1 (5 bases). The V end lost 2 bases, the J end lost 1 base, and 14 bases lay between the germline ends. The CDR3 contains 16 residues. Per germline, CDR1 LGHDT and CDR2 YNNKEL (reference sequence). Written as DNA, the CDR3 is TGTGCCAGCAGCCAAACCCCAGACAGATCGAACACTGAAGCTTTCTTT. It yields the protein CASSQTPDRSNTEAFF.

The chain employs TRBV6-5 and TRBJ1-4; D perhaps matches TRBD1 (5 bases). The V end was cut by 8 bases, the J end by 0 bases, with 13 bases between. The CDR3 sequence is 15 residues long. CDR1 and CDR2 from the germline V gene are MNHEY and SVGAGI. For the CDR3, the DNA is TGTGCCAGCTCCAGGCAGGACACAACTAATGAAAAACTGTTTTTT. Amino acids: CASSRQDTTNEKLFF.

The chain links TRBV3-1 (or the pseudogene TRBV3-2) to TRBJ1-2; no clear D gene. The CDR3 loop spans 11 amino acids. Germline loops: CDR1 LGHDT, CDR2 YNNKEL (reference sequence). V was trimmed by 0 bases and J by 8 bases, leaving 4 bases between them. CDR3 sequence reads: CASSQEGGYTF. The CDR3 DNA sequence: TGTGCCAGCAGCCAAGAGGGCGGCTACACCTTC.

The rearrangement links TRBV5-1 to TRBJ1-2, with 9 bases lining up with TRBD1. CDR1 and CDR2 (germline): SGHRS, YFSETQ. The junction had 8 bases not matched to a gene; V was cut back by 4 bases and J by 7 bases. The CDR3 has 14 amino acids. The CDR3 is CASSGTGNPFGYTF. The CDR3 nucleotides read TGCGCCAGCAGCGGGACAGGGAATCCGTTTGGCTACACCTTC.

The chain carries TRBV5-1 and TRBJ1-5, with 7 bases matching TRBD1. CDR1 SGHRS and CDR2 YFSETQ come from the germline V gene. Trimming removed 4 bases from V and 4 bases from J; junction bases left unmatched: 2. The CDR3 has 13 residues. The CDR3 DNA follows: TGCGCCAGCAGCGAGGGACAGAATCAGCCCCAGCATTTT. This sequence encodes CASSEGQNQPQHF.

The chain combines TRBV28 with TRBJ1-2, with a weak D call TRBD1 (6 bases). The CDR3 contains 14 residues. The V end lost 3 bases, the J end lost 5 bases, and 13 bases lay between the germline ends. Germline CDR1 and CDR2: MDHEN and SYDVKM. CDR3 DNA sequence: TGTGCCAGCAGTTTGGCCAGGGGTTGGTATGGCTACACCTTC. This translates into CASSLARGWYGYTF.

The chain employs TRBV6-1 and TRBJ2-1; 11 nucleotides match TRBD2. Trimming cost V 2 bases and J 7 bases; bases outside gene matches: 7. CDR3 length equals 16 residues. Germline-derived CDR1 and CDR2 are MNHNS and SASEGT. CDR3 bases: TGTGCCAGCAGTGAATGGCTAGCGGGAGGTGGAAATGAGCAGTTCTTC. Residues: CASSEWLAGGGNEQFF.

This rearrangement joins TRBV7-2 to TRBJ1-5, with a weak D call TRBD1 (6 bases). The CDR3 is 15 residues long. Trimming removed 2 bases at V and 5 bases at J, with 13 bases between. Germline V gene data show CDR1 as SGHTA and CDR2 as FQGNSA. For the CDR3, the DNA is TGTGCCAGCAGCTTACAGGGGCTGAGTGATCAGCCCCAGCATTTT. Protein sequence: CASSLQGLSDQPQHF.

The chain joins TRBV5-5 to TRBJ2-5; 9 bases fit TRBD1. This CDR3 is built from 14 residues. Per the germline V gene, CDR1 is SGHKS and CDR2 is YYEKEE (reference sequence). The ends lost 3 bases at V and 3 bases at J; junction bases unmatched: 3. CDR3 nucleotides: TGTGCCAGCAGCTCATGGACAGGGGAAGAGACCCAGTACTTC. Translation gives CASSSWTGEETQYF.

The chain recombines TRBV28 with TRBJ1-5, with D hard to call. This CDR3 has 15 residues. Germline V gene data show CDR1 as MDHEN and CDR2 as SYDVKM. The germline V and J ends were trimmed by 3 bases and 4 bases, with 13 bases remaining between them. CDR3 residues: CASSFGQFFNQPQHF. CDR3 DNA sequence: TGTGCCAGCAGTTTTGGTCAGTTTTTTAATCAGCCCCAGCATTTT. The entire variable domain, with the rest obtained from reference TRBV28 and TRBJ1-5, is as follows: DVKVTQSSRYLVKRTGEKVFLECVQDMDHENMFWYRQDPGLGLRLIYFSYDVKMKEKGDIPEGYSVSREKKERFSLILESASTNQTSMYLCASSFGQFFNQPQHFGDGTRLSIL.